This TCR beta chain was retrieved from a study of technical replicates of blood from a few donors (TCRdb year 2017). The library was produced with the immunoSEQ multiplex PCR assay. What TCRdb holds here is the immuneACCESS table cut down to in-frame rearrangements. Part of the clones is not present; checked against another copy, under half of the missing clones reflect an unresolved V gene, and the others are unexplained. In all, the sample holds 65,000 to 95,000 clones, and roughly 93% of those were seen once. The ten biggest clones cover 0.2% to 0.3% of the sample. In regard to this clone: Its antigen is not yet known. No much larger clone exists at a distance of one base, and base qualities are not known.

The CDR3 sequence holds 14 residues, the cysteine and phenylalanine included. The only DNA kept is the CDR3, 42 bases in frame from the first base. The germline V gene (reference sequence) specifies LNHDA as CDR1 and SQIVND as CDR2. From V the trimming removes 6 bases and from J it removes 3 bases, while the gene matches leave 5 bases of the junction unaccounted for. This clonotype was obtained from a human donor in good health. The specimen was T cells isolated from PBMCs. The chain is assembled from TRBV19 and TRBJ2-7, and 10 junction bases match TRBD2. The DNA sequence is TGTGCCAGTAGCGAACTAGCGGGATTCTACGAGCAGTACTTC. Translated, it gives CASSELAGFYEQYF. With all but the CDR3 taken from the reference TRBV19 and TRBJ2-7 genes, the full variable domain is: DGGITQSPKYLFRKEGQNVTLSCEQNLNHDAMYWYRQDPGQGLRLIYYSQIVNDFQKGDIAEGYSVSREKKESFPLTVTSAQKNPTAFYLCASSELAGFYEQYFGPGTRLTVT.